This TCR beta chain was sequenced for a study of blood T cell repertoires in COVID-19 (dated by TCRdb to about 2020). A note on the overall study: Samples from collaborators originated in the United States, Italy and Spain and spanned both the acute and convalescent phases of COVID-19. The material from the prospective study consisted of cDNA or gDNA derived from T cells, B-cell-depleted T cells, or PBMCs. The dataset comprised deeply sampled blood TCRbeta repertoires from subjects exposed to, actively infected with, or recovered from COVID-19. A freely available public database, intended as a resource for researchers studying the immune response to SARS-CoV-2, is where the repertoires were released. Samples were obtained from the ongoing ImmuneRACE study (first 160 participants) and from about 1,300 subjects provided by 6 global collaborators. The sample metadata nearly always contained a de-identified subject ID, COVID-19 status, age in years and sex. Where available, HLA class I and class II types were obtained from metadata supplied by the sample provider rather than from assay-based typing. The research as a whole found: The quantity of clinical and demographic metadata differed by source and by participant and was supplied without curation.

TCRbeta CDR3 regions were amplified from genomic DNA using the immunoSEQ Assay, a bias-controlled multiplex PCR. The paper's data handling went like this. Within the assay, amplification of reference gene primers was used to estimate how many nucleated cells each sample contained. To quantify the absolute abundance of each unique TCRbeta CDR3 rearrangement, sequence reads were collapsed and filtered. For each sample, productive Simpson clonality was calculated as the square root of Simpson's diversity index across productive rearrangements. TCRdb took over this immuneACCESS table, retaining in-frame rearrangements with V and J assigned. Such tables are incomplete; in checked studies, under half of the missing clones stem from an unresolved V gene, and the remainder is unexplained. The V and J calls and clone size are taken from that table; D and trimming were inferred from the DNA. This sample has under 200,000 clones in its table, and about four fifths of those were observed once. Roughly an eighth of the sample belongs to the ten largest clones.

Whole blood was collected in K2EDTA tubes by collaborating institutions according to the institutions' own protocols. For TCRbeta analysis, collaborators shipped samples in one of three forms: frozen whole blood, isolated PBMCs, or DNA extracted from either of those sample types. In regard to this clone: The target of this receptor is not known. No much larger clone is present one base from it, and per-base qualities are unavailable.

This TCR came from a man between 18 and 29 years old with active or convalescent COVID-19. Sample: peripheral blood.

The DNA is as follows: TGTGCCACCAGTGATTCTACCAAAGAGACCCAGTACTTC. It encodes CATSDSTKETQYF. The V gene is TRBV24-1 and the J gene is TRBJ2-5; no D gene call is confident. CDR1 and CDR2 (KGHDR, SFDVKD) derive from the germline V gene. The trim is 2 bases for V and 3 bases for J, with a gap of 6 bases between the germline ends. Measured from the cysteine to the phenylalanine, the CDR3 is 13 residues long. Of all the DNA, just the CDR3 is kept, 39 bases in frame from base 1.